This TCR beta chain was recorded in a study of cytomegalovirus exposure and HLA in healthy donors. In regard to this clone: The antigen is undetermined.

Overall study results and limits: Common viral pathogens seemed, in a later analysis, to connect with several of the most significant clusters. The study labeled fewer than 200 TCR beta chains cytomegalovirus-associated.

CDR1 and CDR2 (germline): ENHRY, SYGVKD. The length of the CDR3 is 18 residues. V was clipped by 0 bases and J by 6 bases, with 21 bases between them. The study ran its PCR with 60 Vbeta and 13 Jbeta primers. The repertoire was sequenced with immunoSEQ multiplex PCR; TCRdb's copy has only in-frame clones and lacks some. The data contain 200,000 or so clones, approximately 84% of them singletons. The V and J genes are TRBV10-3 and TRBJ2-1, with a possible D match to TRBD1 (5 bases). This receptor was taken from a woman under 40 in good health and CMV-seropositive. Source material: PBMCs. The CDR3, as DNA: TGTGCCATCAGTGAGTCGAGTGGGGCTACGGGCTTACGCAATGAGCAGTTCTTC. It translates to CAISESSGATGLRNEQFF.